This T cell receptor beta chain was observed in a study of blood T cell repertoires in COVID-19. Turning to the study itself: The United States, Italy and Spain provided the acute and convalescent COVID-19 samples. The cDNA or gDNA used as material had been derived from T cells, B-cell-depleted T cells, or PBMCs.

V dropped 3 bases and J dropped 4 bases, with 17 bases sitting between them. CDR3 size: 16 residues. Germline CDR1 and CDR2: SGHTA and FQGNSA. Authors' data handling: Amplification from reference gene primers served as the basis for estimated nucleated cell counts. Assay: immunoSEQ multiplex PCR; the TCRdb copy retains only in-frame clones and omits some. The DNA gave D and trimming, while V, J and clone size come from that table. Of about 410,000 clones listed, approximately 91% are singletons. V gene TRBV7-2 combines with J gene TRBJ2-3; D remains ambiguous. The receptor was isolated from a woman in her 40s with COVID-19, enrolled during active disease. Specimen: peripheral blood. The CDR3: CASSFRFRRLADTQYF. The CDR3 nucleotides are TGTGCCAGCAGCTTTCGGTTCCGGCGGTTAGCAGATACGCAGTATTTT.